This T cell receptor gamma chain was sequenced for a study of Vγ9Vδ2 T cells in congenital toxoplasmosis (dated by TCRdb to the early 2020s). With respect to the entire study: Congenital toxoplasmosis was diagnosed using IgG, IgM and IgA serology, Western blot and an in-house interferon-gamma release assay. Repertoires were sequenced from infants at 2 months after birth and at 1 year of age. TCR sequencing covered roughly five infected and 10 uninfected infants at 2 months, plus 3 infected and 4 uninfected infants at 1 year. The study compared gamma and delta chain CDR3 repertoires of sorted blood gammadelta T cells between congenitally T. gondii-infected and uninfected infants. The investigation overall reported the following: At 2 months, TRGV9 and TRDV2 CDR3s of infected infants appeared to carry fewer N additions than uninfected infants, especially TRDV2-TRDJ1 sequences. Both infected and uninfected infants showed a high prevalence of a public TRGV9 clonotype. At 1 year of age, repertoire differences between infected and uninfected infants were less clear than at 2 months. Two months was the earliest age with enough suitable sample material for TCR repertoire analysis, so newborn repertoires were not sequenced. Germline-encoded fetal-type TRDV2 CDR3 sequences seemed to be more prevalent in infected than in uninfected 2-month-old infants, with an in utero expansion footprint being suggested.

Template-switch reverse transcription with SuperScript II was used to generate cDNA, with TRGC- and TRDC-specific primers combined in a single tube. The TRGC primer was designed so that it would bind both of the constant genes TRGC1 and TRGC2. Amplification of TRG and TRD was done with the KAPA Real-Time Library Amplification Kit, and AMPure XP beads were used for purification between steps. Index PCR with the Nextera XT Index Kit was used to attach Illumina sequencing adapters. Sequencing of TRG and TRD amplicons was performed on an Illumina MiSeq with the V2 300 kit, and 150 bp paired-end reads were generated. Per the source publication's procedure: Before further analysis, read quality was checked using FastQC version 0.11.8. Reads were mapped to GenBank TRG or TRD reference genes, and MiXCR version 3.0.3 was used to assemble CDR3 sequences. Default MiXCR settings were used, apart from assembling TRDD gene segments from 3 instead of 5 consecutive nucleotides. N additions, CDR3 length, J segment length and clonotype sharing between samples were calculated with VDJtools version 1.2.1. Out-of-frame CDR3 sequences and those containing stop codons were excluded from analysis. To look for overlap, the infant repertoires were checked against previously published Vgamma9Vdelta2 repertoires from fetal, cord blood and adult blood. Clonotypes were called again by TCRdb from the public reads via CATT, and duplicate nucleotide sequences were then merged into one entry. The V and J calls, along with clone size, are taken from TCRdb and not from the paper's own processing. Within this sample are fewer than 400 gamma-chain clones, with 40% to 60% of them counted one time only. The leading ten clones occupy 50% to 60% of the sample.

The same treatment, consisting of spiramycin and/or pyrimethamine plus sulfadiazine plus folinic acid, was given to the mothers of both infected and uninfected infants. Every infant, whether infected or uninfected, was delivered at term, after more than 37 weeks of gestation. Approximately 0.9 mL of blood was processed into PBMCs by Lymphoprep gradient centrifugation, after which the PBMCs were cryopreserved in liquid nitrogen and shipped to Belgium. After thawing, PBMCs were labeled with Zombie NIR viability dye and stained with CD3, TCR gammadelta, Vgamma9 and Vdelta2 antibodies. Sorting of CD3+ TCRgammadelta+ T cells was performed on a FACSAria III, reaching a mean purity of around 98%. The RNeasy Micro Kit was used to isolate RNA from approximately 9,600 sorted gammadelta T cells per sample. Infants were born to mothers enrolled with primary T. gondii infection during pregnancy. Infant peripheral blood was collected at an outpatient microbiology and virology center in Pavia, Italy.

The CDR3 holds 14 amino acids from the cysteine to the phenylalanine. Of all the DNA, just the CDR3 is kept, 42 bases in frame from base 1. From a lookup of the germline V gene, CDR1 and CDR2 are VENAVY and YDSYNSRV. Concerning this clone itself: Its antigen target is currently unknown. TCRdb assigns this DNA the protein of a much larger clone, which departs from its translation at residue 3; this likely reflects a read error, and the protein shown comes from translating the DNA.

The specimen was gamma-delta T cells from blood. The sequence links TRGV8 to TRGJ1 or TRGJ2. The clonotype comes from a child younger than 10 born to a mother with Toxoplasma gondii infection during pregnancy, either congenitally infected or uninfected (not recorded which). The encoded CDR3 is CAAWDRPVCYKKLF. The bases are TGTGCCGCCTGGGATAGGCCAGTCTGTTATAAGAAACTCTTT.